The 21 T cell receptor beta chains in this list originate from one sample, sequenced in a study of blood T cell repertoires in COVID-19. TCRdb keeps only in-frame clones here, not all; method: immunoSEQ multiplex PCR. Of 200,000 to 250,000 clones in the sample, approximately 80% were seen once. Material: PBMCs or T cells enriched from blood (not recorded which). The origin of the receptors is a man aged 30 to 39 with acute COVID-19.

The gene calls are TRBV12-3 or TRBV12-4 and TRBJ1-4; maybe TRBD1 (6 bases). V shed 5 bases and J shed 10 bases, with 14 bases lying between them. The CDR3 is 13 residues long. Here the CDR3 reads CASSPGEGRKLFF. The DNA for the CDR3 is TGTGCCAGCAGTCCAGGGGAGGGGAGAAAACTGTTTTTT.

This clone was counted once. The gene calls are TRBV29-1 and TRBJ1-1; D is undetermined. Germline lookup yields CDR1 SQVTM and CDR2 ANQGSEA. Trimming left V 2 bases short and J 7 bases short, with 14 bases between. This CDR3 is built from 13 residues. The DNA of the CDR3 is TGCAGCGTTGAAACGGGAGGACGTGGTGAAGCTTTCTTT. This codes for CSVETGGRGEAFF. Combining the CDR3 with reference TRBV29-1 and TRBJ1-1 gives the whole variable domain SAVISQKPSRDICQRGTSLTIQCQVDSQVTMMFWYRQQPGQSLTLIATANQGSEATYESGFVIDKFPISRPNLTFSTLTVSNMSPEDSSIYLCSVETGGRGEAFFGQGTRLTVV.

This clone has just one count. CDR3 loop: CASTHGWTGIETQYF. The CDR3 DNA reads TGTGCCAGCACCCACGGGTGGACAGGGATAGAGACCCAGTACTTC. This chain joins TRBV6-5 and TRBJ2-5; 8 bases are a match to TRBD1. CDR3 length: 15 amino acids. After removal of 7 bases from V and 4 bases from J, the junction contained 11 bases not matched to a gene. Germline CDR1 reads MNHEY; CDR2 reads SVGAGI.

The chain carries TRBV7-9 and TRBJ1-5, with a tentative D call TRBD1 (5 bases). With 1 base removed from V and 7 bases from J, the gap between germline ends came to 17 bases. There are 16 residues in the CDR3. CDR1 SEHNR and CDR2 FQNEAQ come from the germline V gene (reference sequence). The CDR3 DNA reads TGTGCCAGCAGCTTAGGCTGGGGGGAGTCGGGCCAGCCCCAGCATTTT. Its protein product is CASSLGWGESGQPQHF.

The chain couples TRBV3-1 (or the pseudogene TRBV3-2) to TRBJ2-5; 9 bases are shared with TRBD2. V lost 6 bases and J lost 2; bases outside the gene matches: 13. There are 17 residues in the CDR3. Germline CDR1 and CDR2: LGHDT and YNNKEL (reference sequence). The CDR3 region is CASSHKRPAGGQETQYF. The CDR3 coding sequence is TGTGCCAGCAGTCACAAGAGGCCAGCGGGGGGACAAGAGACCCAGTACTTC.

This clone has only one observation. V gene TRBV3-1 (or the pseudogene TRBV3-2) combines with J gene TRBJ2-6; D is uncertain. Germline V gives CDR1 LGHDT, CDR2 YNNKEL (reference sequence). This CDR3 contains 15 residues. Trimming cost V 2 bases and J 2 bases, with 7 bases left between them. CDR3 protein: CASSQLGAGANVLTF. The CDR3 DNA sequence: TGTGCCAGCAGCCAATTAGGAGCTGGGGCCAACGTCCTGACTTTC.

Written as DNA, the CDR3 is TGTGCCAGCAGCTCGACTGGGCAGTTCTTC. The encoded protein is CASSSTGQFF. This chain links TRBV2 with TRBJ2-1; D call uncertain. The length of the CDR3 is 10 residues. V lost 6 bases to trimming and J lost 12 bases, with 9 bases between them. The V gene's germline CDR1 is SNHLY and CDR2 FYNNEI. Drawing the rest from reference TRBV2 and TRBJ2-1, the complete variable domain is EPEVTQTPSHQVTQMGQEVILRCVPISNHLYFYWYRQILGQKVEFLVSFYNNEISEKSEIFDDQFSVERPDGSNFTLKIRSTKLEDSAMYFCASSSTGQFFGPGTRLTVL.

The CDR3 loop is CASLGGVTEAFF. As DNA, the CDR3 is TGTGCCAGCCTCGGGGGGGTAACTGAAGCTTTCTTT. The genes are TRBV25-1 and TRBJ1-1; D is possibly TRBD1 (5 bases). The CDR3 totals 12 residues. With 8 bases removed from V and 5 bases from J, the gap between germline ends came to 12 bases. The germline V gene has CDR1 MGHDK and CDR2 SYGVNS.

Note on this clone: Additional DNA sequences in this sample encode the identical CDR3. V gene TRBV9 combines with J gene TRBJ2-2; D is unclear. CDR1 and CDR2 from the germline V gene are SGDLS and YYNGEE. Trimming left V 2 bases short and J 7 bases short, with 3 bases between. The CDR3 sequence is 11 residues long. The CDR3 reads CASSVSGELFF. The CDR3 coding sequence is TGTGCCAGCAGCGTTAGCGGGGAGCTGTTTTTT.

The chain employs TRBV6-5 and TRBJ1-1; D unclear. CDR1 is MNHEY and CDR2 is SVGAGI in the germline V gene. The CDR3 length is 14 residues. Trimming cost V 7 bases and J 3 bases, with 15 bases left between them. CDR3 DNA sequence: TGTGCCAGCAAAAGACCGGGTCGGGACACTGAAGCTTTCTTT. It translates to CASKRPGRDTEAFF.

This clone was seen a single time. V and J are TRBV28 and TRBJ1-1; tentatively, D is TRBD1 (5 bases). V dropped 4 bases and J dropped 4 bases, with 10 bases sitting between them. In germline, CDR1 is MDHEN, CDR2 SYDVKM. CDR3 length equals 13 residues. Here the CDR3 reads CASSSGVSTEAFF. The CDR3 bases are TGTGCCAGCAGTTCGGGGGTGAGCACTGAAGCTTTCTTT.

The chain couples TRBV19 to TRBJ2-1; TRBD2 matches 9 bases. This CDR3 comprises 18 residues. Trimming cost V 1 base and J 4 bases; bases outside gene matches: 11. Per germline, CDR1 LNHDA and CDR2 SQIVND (reference sequence). The CDR3 nucleotides are TGTGCCAGTAGTATAGGCCTGCCTAGCGGGGTTACTTACAATGAGCAGTTCTTC. The encoded protein is CASSIGLPSGVTYNEQFF.

The rearrangement joins TRBV29-1 to TRBJ2-3; TRBD1 might be the D (5 bases). CDR1 is SQVTM, CDR2 ANQGSEA, per germline. The CDR3 has 11 amino acids. Trimming took off 7 bases at V and 6 bases at J, with 11 bases between the two ends. CDR3 protein: CSGSKGDTQYF. Written as DNA, the CDR3 is TGCAGCGGGTCAAAGGGGGATACGCAGTATTTT.

The chain employs TRBV12-3 or TRBV12-4 and TRBJ2-7; 8 bases agree with TRBD1. There are 12 residues in the CDR3. V gave up 6 bases and J gave up 6 bases; unmatched junction bases: 4. The CDR3 nucleotides are TGTGCCAGCAGCATGACAGGGGTCGAGCAGTACTTC. Its protein product is CASSMTGVEQYF.

This clone was counted between two and nine times. The V gene is TRBV4-1, the J gene TRBJ2-7, with D possibly TRBD2 on 6 matching bases. V was cut by 0 bases and J by 6 bases, with 9 bases left in between. From germline, CDR1 is MGHRA and CDR2 YSYEKL. The CDR3 loop spans 13 amino acids. CDR3 residues: CASSQDAGGEQYF. DNA of the CDR3: TGCGCCAGCAGCCAAGATGCCGGGGGCGAGCAGTACTTC.

The CDR3 DNA reads as TGTGCCAGCAGCTCGGGACTAGCGGGGAATGAGCAGTTCTTC. It codes for CASSSGLAGNEQFF. The J gene is TRBJ2-1, the V gene TRBV5-5; 13 bases are shared with TRBD2. This CDR3 has 14 residues. Germline V gene lookup returns CDR1 SGHKS and CDR2 YYEKEE (reference sequence). V shed 3 bases, J shed 7 bases, and the junction held 1 base outside the gene matches.

The V call is TRBV10-3, the J call TRBJ1-3; D gene uncertain. This CDR3 is built from 16 residues. Germline CDR1 reads ENHRY; CDR2 reads SYGVKD. V was cut by 4 bases and J by 0 bases, with 13 bases left in between. CDR3 sequence reads: CAISGSPTSSGNTIYF. CDR3 nucleotide sequence: TGTGCCATCAGTGGGTCCCCGACATCCTCTGGAAACACCATATATTTT.

The chain uses TRBV10-2 and TRBJ2-5, with 8 positions matching TRBD2. Germline V CDR1 and CDR2: WSHSY, SAAADI. The CDR3 has 17 residues. The ends lost 3 bases at V and 4 bases at J; junction bases unmatched: 13. CDR3 in amino acids: CASSELESGGPSETQYF. In nucleotides, the CDR3 is TGCGCCAGCAGTGAACTCGAGTCGGGGGGGCCATCAGAGACCCAGTACTTC.

The J gene is TRBJ2-2, the V gene TRBV24-1; D uncertain. Germline-derived CDR1 and CDR2 are KGHDR and SFDVKD. V was pared by 0 bases and J by 3 bases, with 4 bases between. CDR3 size: 14 residues. The chain's CDR3 is CATSDLSHTGELFF. In nucleotides, the CDR3 is TGTGCCACCAGTGATTTGAGCCACACCGGGGAGCTGTTTTTT.

V and J are TRBV11-2 and TRBJ2-1; 10 positions match TRBD2. The CDR3 contains 16 residues. The V and J ends lost 3 bases and 5 bases, in that order; junction bases with no gene match: 7. CDR1 is SGHAT and CDR2 is FQNNGV in the germline V gene. This CDR3 reads CASSFSLAGANNEQFF. CDR3 coding DNA: TGTGCCAGCAGCTTTTCCCTAGCGGGGGCCAACAATGAGCAGTTCTTC.

The chain employs TRBV7-9 and TRBJ2-5; TRBD1 matches at 8 bases. CDR1 and CDR2 from the germline V gene are SEHNR and FQNEAQ (reference sequence). The CDR3 totals 14 residues. V trimming: 5 bases; J trimming: 5 bases; junction bases outside the gene matches: 7. The CDR3 DNA reads TGTGCCAGCAGCCTAGACGGACAGGGCGAGACCCAGTACTTC. Translating it yields CASSLDGQGETQYF.